This T cell receptor (beta chain) stems from a study of blood T cell repertoires in COVID-19. Trimming left V 4 bases short and J 7 bases short, with 20 bases between. The CDR3 is made up of 15 amino acids. Germline loops: CDR1 LGHDT, CDR2 YNNKEL (reference sequence). As originally analysed: Amplification from reference gene primers served as the basis for estimated nucleated cell counts. Clones were read by immunoSEQ multiplex PCR, and TCRdb kept only the in-frame ones, dropping some. The DNA gave D and trimming, while V, J and clone size come from that table. Here the sample spans some 170,000 clones, approximately 86% being singletons.

The source is a woman in her fifties or sixties with acute or convalescent COVID-19. The genes are TRBV3-1 (or the pseudogene TRBV3-2) and TRBJ2-7, with D perhaps TRBD1 (5 bases). Sequencing was done on a sample of peripheral blood. In DNA, the CDR3 is TGTGCCAGCAGCCCTACAGGACCTCGTGCGGATGAGCAGTACTTC. Its translation is CASSPTGPRADEQYF.